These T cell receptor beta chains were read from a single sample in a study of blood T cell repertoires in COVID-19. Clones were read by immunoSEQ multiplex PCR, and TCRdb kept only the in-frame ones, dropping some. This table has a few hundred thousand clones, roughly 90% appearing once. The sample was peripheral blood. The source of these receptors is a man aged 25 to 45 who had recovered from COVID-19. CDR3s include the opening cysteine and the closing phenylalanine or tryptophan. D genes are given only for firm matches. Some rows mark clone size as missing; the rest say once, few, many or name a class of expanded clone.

TGTGCCAGCAGCCCACGGACAGGGCCCAGGCAGCCCCAGCATTTT	CASSPRTGPRQPQHF	TRBD1	TRBV28	TRBJ1-5	NA
TGTGCCAGCAGCTTAAGCACAGGGGGCGAAGAGACCCAGTACTTC	CASSLSTGGEETQYF	TRBD1	TRBV11-3	TRBJ2-5	NA
TGTGCCAGCATCCAAGGTGGGGGGGCGAGTACTGAAGCTTTCTTT	CASIQGGGASTEAFF	NA	TRBV27	TRBJ1-1	NA
TGTGCCAGTAGTACCAGCGGGGGGGCGGTCGACGAGCAGTACTTC	CASSTSGGAVDEQYF	TRBD2	TRBV19	TRBJ2-7	NA
TGTGCCAGCAGCCTGGGACTAGCGGGGAGCACAGATACGCAGTATTTT	CASSLGLAGSTDTQYF	TRBD2	TRBV6-2/TRBV6-3	TRBJ2-3	NA
TGTGCCAGCAGCTTAAGTCACAGGGGGCATGAGCAGTACTTC	CASSLSHRGHEQYF	TRBD1	TRBV11-2	TRBJ2-7	NA
TGCGCCAGCAGCCAACAGGGCGGGACAGGGATCACCGGGGAGCTGTTTTTT	CASSQQGGTGITGELFF	TRBD1	TRBV4-1	TRBJ2-2	NA
TGTGCCAGTAGTATAGATGGGGGGAAACAGCCCCAGCATTTT	CASSIDGGKQPQHF	NA	TRBV19	TRBJ1-5	NA
TGCGCCAGCAGCCACGCTCCGGCGGGGGGACTTTTAAGCTCCTACAATGAGCAGTTCTTC	CASSHAPAGGLLSSYNEQFF	TRBD2	TRBV4-3	TRBJ2-1	few
TGTGCCAGGACAGGGGAGGCCGGGGAGCTGTTTTTT	CARTGEAGELFF	TRBD1	TRBV24-1	TRBJ2-2	NA
TGTGCCAGCAGCCGTCCACAGGGGGTATACAATGAGCAGTTCTTC	CASSRPQGVYNEQFF	TRBD1	TRBV11-2	TRBJ2-1	few
TGTGCCAGCAGTCCCTGGGCCTTGACTAATGAAAAACTGTTTTTT	CASSPWALTNEKLFF	NA	TRBV2	TRBJ1-4	NA
TGCGCCAGCAGTGAGGGCAGTGAAAAACTGTTTTTT	CASSEGSEKLFF	NA	TRBV10-1	TRBJ1-4	NA
TGTGCCTGGAGTGTTGGCAGGGGCTCGCGGGAAGCTTTCTTT	CAWSVGRGSREAFF	NA	TRBV30	TRBJ1-1	NA
TGCGCCAGCAGCCAAGGCTCGCGGGGGTACGAGCAGTACTTC	CASSQGSRGYEQYF	TRBD2	TRBV4-3	TRBJ2-7	few
TGTGCCAGCAGTACCCCGGGCAGGGACACCATATATTTT	CASSTPGRDTIYF	NA	TRBV6-5	TRBJ1-3	once
TGCGCCAGCAGCCAGACAGGGGGCGTCAGGGGAGCGGAGGGCTACACCTTC	CASSQTGGVRGAEGYTF	TRBD1	TRBV4-1	TRBJ1-2	NA
TGTGCCAGCAGCGTTACAGGGGGATTCACAGATACGCAGTATTTT	CASSVTGGFTDTQYF	TRBD1	TRBV5-5	TRBJ2-3	NA
TGTGCCAGCAGCCAAGATCTTGCAGGGGGCTACTATGGCTACACCTTC	CASSQDLAGGYYGYTF	TRBD1	TRBV4-2	TRBJ1-2	NA
TGTGCCAGCAGGGGGCCGGTCGCTGAAGCTTTCTTT	CASRGPVAEAFF	TRBD1	TRBV19	TRBJ1-1	NA
TGTGCCAGCAGCCTCAATGCGGCCAGCGAGCTTTATGGCTACACCTTC	CASSLNAASELYGYTF	NA	TRBV7-6	TRBJ1-2	NA
TGTGCCAGCAGTTTACCGGGACAGAGTTTTAGCAATCAGCCCCAGCATTTT	CASSLPGQSFSNQPQHF	TRBD1	TRBV6-2/TRBV6-3	TRBJ1-5	few
TGTGCCACCAGTGATTCCAGGGTGGGTGAAAAACTGTTTTTT	CATSDSRVGEKLFF	NA	TRBV24-1	TRBJ1-4	NA
TGCGCCAGCAGTGCGGGGGACTACGAGCAGTACTTC	CASSAGDYEQYF	NA	TRBV10-2	TRBJ2-7	NA
TGTGCCAGTAGTCCCCGGGGGTTCTCCTACAATGAGCAGTTCTTC	CASSPRGFSYNEQFF	NA	TRBV19	TRBJ2-1	NA
TGTGCCAGCAGCTTTAGAATCGACAGGGCGAACACCGGGGAGCTGTTTTTT	CASSFRIDRANTGELFF	TRBD1	TRBV7-2	TRBJ2-2	NA
TGCAGCGGGACAGGGACGACCTACGAGCAGTACTTC	CSGTGTTYEQYF	TRBD1	TRBV29-1	TRBJ2-7	once
TGTGCCAGCAGCCAAGGTAGCTCGCATACGCAGTATTTT	CASSQGSSHTQYF	NA	TRBV14	TRBJ2-3	many
TGTGCCTGGAGTTGGACAGGATCTTCCTACGAGCAGTACTTC	CAWSWTGSSYEQYF	TRBD1	TRBV30	TRBJ2-7	NA
TGTGCCAGCAGCTTTACCAGCGGGGGTTCCTACAATGAGCAGTTCTTC	CASSFTSGGSYNEQFF	TRBD2	TRBV7-9	TRBJ2-1	NA
TGTGCCAGCAGGGAACAGGGTTGGACCGGGGAGCTGTTTTTT	CASREQGWTGELFF	NA	TRBV6-4	TRBJ2-2	NA